This T cell receptor beta chain comes out of a study of blood T cell repertoires in COVID-19 (dated by TCRdb to 2018 to 2021). In the study overall: Samples covering the acute and convalescent phases of COVID-19 were provided by collaborators in the United States, Italy and Spain. The prospective study material was composed of cDNA or gDNA derived from T cells, B-cell-depleted T cells, or PBMCs. The dataset comprised deeply sampled blood TCRbeta repertoires from subjects exposed to, actively infected with, or recovered from COVID-19. The repertoires were made available in a free public database intended to serve as a resource for research on the immune response to SARS-CoV-2. Samples came from the ongoing ImmuneRACE study (first 160 participants) plus 1,254 subjects from 6 global collaborators. A de-identified subject ID, COVID-19 status, age in years and sex were almost always included in the sample metadata. HLA class I and class II types, where available, came from metadata supplied by the sample provider rather than from assay-based typing.

In the prospective study, participants were about 18 to 100 years old, resided in about two dozen geographic areas of the United States, and were enrolled through a virtual design. In the prospective study, cohorts were assigned on the basis of participant-reported clinical history obtained from a screening survey and a study questionnaire. Each participant in the prospective study had whole blood, serum and a nasopharyngeal or oropharyngeal swab collected by mobile phlebotomists. Prospective study participants could optionally give additional blood draws and questionnaires over an approximately 2-month period. Blood samples from the prospective study were shipped frozen or at room temperature prior to DNA extraction. V lost 7 bases and J lost 4 bases, and the count of bases not matched to a germline gene is 4. From the cysteine through the phenylalanine, the CDR3 covers 13 amino acids. Of all the DNA, just the CDR3 is kept, 39 bases in frame from base 1. In the germline V gene (reference sequence), CDR1 corresponds to LNHDA and CDR2 to SQIVND.

What the authors observed across the whole study: The amount of clinical and demographic metadata varied by source and participant and was provided uncurated.

The immunoSEQ Assay, a bias-controlled multiplex PCR, was used to amplify TCRbeta CDR3 regions from genomic DNA. The study's processing was this. Nucleated cell counts per sample were estimated from amplification of reference gene primers within the assay. Sequence reads were collapsed and filtered to measure the absolute abundance of every unique TCRbeta CDR3 rearrangement. For each sample, productive Simpson clonality was calculated as the square root of Simpson's diversity index across productive rearrangements. TCRdb obtained this table from immuneACCESS and retained in-frame rearrangements with V and J assigned. These tables miss some clones; where compared with another copy, unresolved V genes account for less than half of the shortfall, and the remainder is unexplained. From that table come the V and J calls and clone size; the DNA was used to work out D and trimming. The sample data list some 460,000 clones, and 87% of these were observed just once. The ten top clones hold roughly 1.9% of the sample.

A remark on this clone: What antigen it recognizes has not been identified. No clone much larger than this one lies a single base away; base qualities are absent.

Sequenced input: PBMCs or T cells enriched from blood (not recorded which). This clonotype was obtained from a woman younger than 30 with acute COVID-19. The chain is made from TRBV19 and TRBJ2-5; TRBD1 agrees with 9 junctional bases. The bases are TGTGCCAGTAATCAGGACAGGGGAGAGACCCAGTACTTC. Translated, it gives CASNQDRGETQYF.